This entry lists 26 T cell receptor beta chains sequenced from one sample in a study of cytomegalovirus exposure and HLA in healthy donors. The PCR ran on 60 Vbeta and 13 Jbeta primers. Generated by immunoSEQ multiplex PCR, the TCRdb table keeps only in-frame clones and is missing some. The sample carries under 300,000 clones, around 80% recorded once. What was sequenced was PBMCs. All receptors derive from a woman aged 60-70 years in good health and CMV-seropositive.

This clone has a single count. The chain joins TRBV19 to TRBJ2-7; 8 positions match TRBD2. Trimming at V came to 4 bases and at J to 3 bases, leaving 8 bases not matched to a gene. Per germline, CDR1 LNHDA and CDR2 SQIVND (reference sequence). CDR3 size: 15 residues. The CDR3 reads CASSTTAGTSYEQYF. The DNA for the CDR3 is TGTGCCAGTAGTACGACAGCCGGGACTAGCTACGAGCAGTACTTC.

J is TRBJ2-3 and V is TRBV9, with a tentative D call TRBD1 (5 bases). The germline CDR1 and CDR2 sequences are SGDLS and YYNGEE. V was trimmed by 3 bases and J by 6 bases, leaving 17 bases between them. The CDR3 runs 15 residues. CDR3 sequence: CASSAEGVVGDTQYF. The CDR3 DNA follows: TGTGCCAGCAGCGCCGAAGGGGTCGTGGGGGATACGCAGTATTTT.

A word on this clone: At the DNA level, this CDR3 is encoded by other sequences in the same sample as well. The rearrangement uses TRBV2 and TRBJ1-2; no clear D gene. Germline V gene sequence: CDR1 SNHLY, CDR2 FYNNEI. Trimming pared 7 bases from V and 4 bases from J, leaving 7 bases between. The CDR3 consists of 11 residues. The CDR3 nucleotides read TGTGCCAGCACAACTGCCTATGGCTACACCTTC. Protein product: CASTTAYGYTF.

The J gene is TRBJ2-5, the V gene TRBV5-4; 9 bases map to TRBD2. CDR1 SGHNT and CDR2 YYREEE come from the germline V gene (reference sequence). The CDR3 is 17 residues long. The ends lost 0 bases at V and 5 bases at J; junction bases unmatched: 11. CDR3 sequence reads: CASSLEASSGNGETQYF. CDR3 sequence (DNA): TGTGCCAGCAGCTTGGAGGCGTCTAGCGGGAATGGCGAGACCCAGTACTTC.

J is TRBJ1-2 and V is TRBV6-1; no firm D call. Trimming took off 3 bases at V and 7 bases at J, with 12 bases between the two ends. The length of the CDR3 is 13 residues. Germline V gene sequence: CDR1 MNHNS, CDR2 SASEGT. The CDR3 DNA reads as TGTGCCAGCAGTGACACACTGGAGGGTGGCTACACCTTC. Translated, it gives CASSDTLEGGYTF.

The rearrangement uses TRBV7-6 and TRBJ2-1, with 11 bases that match TRBD1. Per germline, CDR1 SGHVS and CDR2 FNYEAQ. Trimming removed 7 bases from V and 6 bases from J; junction bases left unmatched: 8. This CDR3 contains 15 residues. The CDR3 sequence: CASTTPGTGGNEQFF. The DNA for the CDR3 is TGTGCCAGCACCACCCCGGGGACAGGGGGCAATGAGCAGTTCTTC.

The chain combines TRBV28 with TRBJ1-5; TRBD1 matches 9 bases. Trimming took 0 bases from V and 3 from J; bases not matched to a gene: 9. This CDR3 is 18 amino acids long. Germline V gene data show CDR1 as MDHEN and CDR2 as SYDVKM. CDR3 DNA: TGTGCCAGCAGTTTATGGGGGACAGGGTCTCTCATCAATCAGCCCCAGCATTTT. Protein product: CASSLWGTGSLINQPQHF.

The genes are TRBV28 and TRBJ2-7, with 9 positions matching TRBD1. The CDR3 spans 14 residues. V trimming: 6 bases; J trimming: 6 bases; junction bases outside the gene matches: 9. CDR1 MDHEN and CDR2 SYDVKM come from the germline V gene. The CDR3 is CASRAGTGFSEQYF. In nucleotides, the CDR3 is TGTGCCAGCAGGGCCGGGACAGGGTTCTCCGAGCAGTACTTC.

The V call is TRBV27, the J call TRBJ1-5; no clear D. The length of the CDR3 is 14 residues. CDR1 is MNHEY and CDR2 is SMNVEV in the germline V gene (reference sequence). Trimming took off 2 bases at V and 6 bases at J, with 11 bases between the two ends. The CDR3 reads CASSLAAAGQPQHF. The CDR3 DNA reads TGTGCCAGCAGTTTAGCAGCAGCGGGTCAGCCCCAGCATTTT.

The chain links TRBV6-5 to TRBJ2-2; D remains unclear. The CDR3 loop spans 12 amino acids. Germline V gene data show CDR1 as MNHEY and CDR2 as SVGAGI. The ends were cut back, 5 bases at V and 8 bases at J, with 9 bases in the middle. As DNA, the CDR3 is TGTGCCAGCAGTACCGTCCAGGGGGAGCTGTTTTTT. Its translation is CASSTVQGELFF.

CDR3 in DNA: TGTGCCAGCAGCCCTGGACTAGCGGGAGGGCCGGTAGATACGCAGTATTTT. This sequence encodes CASSPGLAGGPVDTQYF. V is TRBV5-4 and J is TRBJ2-3; TRBD2 aligns across 15 bases. CDR3 size: 17 residues. CDR1 SGHNT and CDR2 YYREEE come from the germline V gene (reference sequence). Losses at the gene ends were 4 bases for V and 5 bases for J; bases not matched to a gene: 8.

This clone was seen once. The CDR3, as DNA: TGTGCCAGCAGCCGATCGACAGGGTTGGGCAATGAGCAGTTCTTC. Translating it yields CASSRSTGLGNEQFF. This chain joins TRBV7-7 and TRBJ2-1; 7 positions agree with TRBD1. The germline V gene has CDR1 SSHAT and CDR2 FNYEAQ (reference sequence). This CDR3 contains 15 residues. V was pared by 5 bases and J by 6 bases, with 10 bases of the junction left unmatched.

This chain joins TRBV4-2 and TRBJ2-7, with TRBD2 matching 9 bases. This CDR3 is built from 15 residues. Germline CDR1 reads LGHNA; CDR2 reads YNFKEQ. V trimming: 1 base; J trimming: 2 bases; junction bases outside the gene matches: 3. CDR3 DNA: TGTGCCAGCAGCCAAGCCGGGACTAGCCCCTACGAGCAGTACTTC. It yields the protein CASSQAGTSPYEQYF.

The chain links TRBV5-1 to TRBJ2-3, with 7 bases lining up with TRBD2. CDR1 and CDR2 (germline): SGHRS, YFSETQ. V was clipped by 0 bases and J by 5 bases; unmatched bases: 3. The CDR3 has 14 amino acids. CDR3 DNA: TGCGCCAGCAGCTTGGATGGCGGGGGAGATACGCAGTATTTT. Translation: CASSLDGGGDTQYF. The whole variable domain, filled in from reference TRBV5-1 and TRBJ2-3, reads KAGVTQTPRYLIKTRGQQVTLSCSPISGHRSVSWYQQTPGQGLQFLFEYFSETQRNKGNFPGRFSGRQFSNSRSEMNVSTLELGDSALYLCASSLDGGGDTQYFGPGTRLTVL.

The rearrangement uses TRBV10-2 and TRBJ1-1; the match to TRBD1 covers 8 bases. The trim removed 8 bases at V and 4 bases at J, leaving 12 bases unmatched. The CDR3 covers 15 residues. CDR1 and CDR2 (germline): WSHSY, SAAADI. The CDR3, as DNA: TGCGCCAGCGGGGAAGACAGGGGTGGGAGCACTGAAGCTTTCTTT. It is translated as CASGEDRGGSTEAFF.

This clone has a handful of counts. The chain joins TRBV7-9 to TRBJ1-2, with TRBD1 as a possible D gene (6 bases). The CDR3 has 14 residues. The germline V and J ends were trimmed by 5 bases and 3 bases, with 13 bases remaining between them. The germline gives CDR1 SEHNR, CDR2 FQNEAQ (reference sequence). CDR3 DNA sequence: TGTGCCAGCAGCCTCAGTACAGGGCACTATGGCTACACCTTC. Encoded protein: CASSLSTGHYGYTF.

The chain combines TRBV5-1 with TRBJ2-1; 8 bases map to TRBD2. After removal of 5 bases from V and 4 bases from J, the junction contained 11 bases not matched to a gene. The CDR3 is made up of 16 amino acids. Germline V gives CDR1 SGHRS, CDR2 YFSETQ. The CDR3 is CASSRTGTSGYNEQFF. CDR3 DNA sequence: TGCGCCAGCAGTCGTACTGGGACTAGTGGGTACAATGAGCAGTTCTTC.

CDR3 DNA: TGTGCCAGCAGTGAGGGAGTATTGACCTATGGCTACACCTTC. It yields the protein CASSEGVLTYGYTF. The chain joins TRBV28 to TRBJ1-2; D unresolved. Trimming pared 5 bases from V and 4 bases from J, leaving 14 bases between. Germline V CDR1 and CDR2: MDHEN, SYDVKM. CDR3 length: 14 residues.

This clone occurred a few times. The chain joins TRBV11-2 to TRBJ2-7; 9 bases are a match to TRBD1. Germline CDR1 reads SGHAT; CDR2 reads FQNNGV. The CDR3 extends over 18 amino acids. The J segment lost 1 base and the V segment lost 6 bases, leaving 16 bases of the junction unmatched. The CDR3 here is CASRSGTGKGPLSYEQYF. CDR3 DNA: TGTGCCAGCAGATCCGGGACAGGGAAAGGCCCACTATCCTACGAGCAGTACTTC.

The chain joins TRBV19 to TRBJ2-1; 10 bases are shared with TRBD1. Trimming at V came to 8 bases and at J to 9 bases, leaving 7 bases not matched to a gene. CDR1 LNHDA and CDR2 SQIVND come from the germline V gene (reference sequence). The CDR3 sequence is 13 residues long. CDR3 loop: CASSGQGVPEQFF. CDR3 nucleotides: TGTGCCAGTTCTGGACAGGGGGTCCCTGAGCAGTTCTTC.

This clone was detected once. The CDR3 here is CASGLGAGGVYEQFF. The CDR3 DNA is TGTGCTAGTGGTTTAGGAGCGGGAGGAGTCTATGAGCAGTTCTTC. This rearrangement joins TRBV12-5 to TRBJ2-1; 9 bases map to TRBD2. V gave up 3 bases and J gave up 8 bases; unmatched junction bases: 8. This CDR3 has 15 amino acids. CDR1 is LGHNT and CDR2 is FRNRAP in the germline V gene.

This chain uses TRBV2 with TRBJ1-1, with D possibly being TRBD1 (5 bases). This CDR3 has 11 residues. V shed 7 bases and J shed 5 bases, with 8 bases lying between them. Germline lookup yields CDR1 SNHLY and CDR2 FYNNEI. The CDR3 DNA is TGTGCCAGCATTCAGGGTACTGAAGCTTTCTTT. This sequence encodes CASIQGTEAFF.

On this clone: One junction end disagrees with the germline gene, perhaps due to a read error. The rearrangement uses TRBV7-9 and TRBJ1-4, with a weak D call TRBD1 (5 bases). This CDR3 comprises 15 residues. Germline V gene lookup returns CDR1 SEHNR and CDR2 FQNEAQ (reference sequence). CDR3 amino acids: CSSSQLGLDGEKLFF. CDR3 sequence (DNA): TGTTCCAGCAGCCAGCTGGGGCTCGATGGGGAAAAACTGTTTTTT.

This chain joins TRBV27 and TRBJ2-7, with TRBD1 as a possible D gene (5 bases). CDR3 size: 16 residues. From germline, CDR1 is MNHEY and CDR2 SMNVEV (reference sequence). V lost 3 bases and J lost 0, with 15 bases in between. The CDR3 DNA sequence: TGTGCCAGCAGTTTGACCGACCAGGGATCCTCCTACGAGCAGTACTTC. Translation: CASSLTDQGSSYEQYF.

The CDR3 DNA is TGTGCCAGCAGTGAAACCCGGGTAGCGGGAGGTAATGAGCAGTTCTTC. This gives the protein CASSETRVAGGNEQFF. This chain uses TRBV25-1 with TRBJ2-1; 10 nucleotides match TRBD2. Germline-derived CDR1 and CDR2 are MGHDK and SYGVNS. With V trimmed by 2 bases and J by 7 bases, 8 bases remained unmatched. The CDR3 consists of 16 residues. Filled out from reference TRBV25-1 and TRBJ2-1, the complete variable domain reads EADIYQTPRYLVIGTGKKITLECSQTMGHDKMYWYQQDPGMELHLIHYSYGVNSTEKGDLSSESTVSRIRTEHFPLTLESARPSHTSQYLCASSETRVAGGNEQFFGPGTRLTVL.

The chain couples TRBV5-1 to TRBJ2-7; TRBD1 agrees at 7 bases. The CDR3 spans 14 residues. Trimming cost V 1 base and J 5 bases; bases outside gene matches: 6. Germline values: CDR1 SGHRS, CDR2 YFSETQ. In nucleotides, the CDR3 is TGCGCCAGCAGCTTGAACAGGGGAACGGACGAGCAGTACTTC. Its translation is CASSLNRGTDEQYF.